The 27 T cell receptor beta chains given below trace back to one sample, sequenced in a study of memory CD4+ T cells and cytomegalovirus serostatus. The sort gate was single viable CD3+CD4+CD8-CD45RO+ cells for memory CD4+ T cells. The data were produced by immunoSEQ multiplex PCR, yet TCRdb's version contains in-frame clones alone and is incomplete. The sample lists tens of thousands of clones; around 80% were seen once. Sequencing used memory CD4+ T cells from blood. These TCRs come from an adult in good health and CMV-seronegative.

CDR3 bases: TGTGCCAGCAGCCCCGGGACAGGGTCTGGAGAGACCCAGTACTTC. Protein sequence: CASSPGTGSGETQYF. The chain couples TRBV5-6 to TRBJ2-5; TRBD1 matches at 9 bases. Germline lookup yields CDR1 SGHDT and CDR2 YYEEEE. CDR3 size: 15 residues. V lost 4 bases and J lost 4; bases outside the gene matches: 8.

Only a few counts were recorded for this clone. V and J are TRBV27 and TRBJ2-2; a possible D gene is TRBD1 (6 bases). The CDR3 has 14 amino acids. Trimming stripped 0 bases from V and 7 bases from J, with 9 bases between. Germline V gene data show CDR1 as MNHEY and CDR2 as SMNVEV (reference sequence). This CDR3 reads CASSLSRGNGELFF. The CDR3 bases are TGTGCCAGCAGTTTATCGAGGGGGAACGGGGAGCTGTTTTTT.

This chain uses TRBV5-1 with TRBJ2-5, with 9 bases that match TRBD2. Germline V gene lookup returns CDR1 SGHRS and CDR2 YFSETQ. CDR3 length equals 16 residues. After removal of 0 bases from V and 0 bases from J, the junction contained 3 bases not matched to a gene. CDR3 region: CASSLGSGGYQETQYF. In DNA form, the CDR3 reads TGCGCCAGCAGCTTGGGCAGCGGGGGGTACCAAGAGACCCAGTACTTC.

CDR3 sequence reads: CASSLGLLAGRDEQFF. The CDR3 DNA reads TGTGCCAGCAGCTTAGGTCTACTAGCGGGGCGCGATGAGCAGTTCTTC. This chain uses TRBV11-3 with TRBJ2-1; 10 bases match TRBD2. V lost 1 base, J lost 8 bases, and 8 bases stayed unmatched. Germline V gives CDR1 SGHNT, CDR2 YENEEA. CDR3 size: 16 residues. The full variable domain, its missing parts supplied by reference TRBV11-3 and TRBJ2-1, is EAGVVQSPRYKIIEKKQPVAFWCNPISGHNTLYWYLQNLGQGPELLIRYENEEAVDDSQLPKDRFSAERLKGVDSTLKIQPAELGDSAVYLCASSLGLLAGRDEQFFGPGTRLTVL.

The chain combines TRBV4-3 with TRBJ2-5, with D unclear. The V end lost 0 bases, the J end lost 5 bases, and 13 bases lay between the germline ends. The germline gives CDR1 LGHNA, CDR2 YSLEER. The CDR3 has 15 amino acids. The CDR3 sequence is CASSQETRPRETQYF. The CDR3, as DNA: TGCGCCAGCAGCCAAGAGACCCGACCGAGGGAGACCCAGTACTTC.

The rearrangement joins TRBV6-5 to TRBJ2-6; D gene uncertain. The CDR3 runs 15 residues. V gave up 6 bases and J gave up 0 bases, with 9 bases separating them. Per germline, CDR1 MNHEY and CDR2 SVGAGI. CDR3 in amino acids: CASRTRRSGANVLTF. The CDR3 coding sequence is TGTGCCAGCAGAACCCGCCGCTCTGGGGCCAACGTCCTGACTTTC.

This chain connects TRBV19 to TRBJ1-4; D not certain. With 8 bases removed from V and 8 bases from J, the gap between germline ends came to 21 bases. This CDR3 region has 15 residues. Per the germline V gene, CDR1 is LNHDA and CDR2 is SQIVND (reference sequence). CDR3 residues: CASSYIPGPGEKLFF. In DNA form, the CDR3 reads TGTGCCAGTTCCTATATCCCCGGGCCGGGGGAAAAACTGTTTTTT.

The genes are TRBV6-1 and TRBJ2-7; D is undetermined. The germline CDR1 and CDR2 sequences are MNHNS and SASEGT. The germline V and J ends were trimmed by 2 bases and 3 bases, with 23 bases remaining between them. This CDR3 contains 18 residues. The DNA for the CDR3 is TGTGCCAGCAGTGAATTCCCAGGCGGCTCTATGTCTCGCTACGAGCAGTACTTC. Translating it yields CASSEFPGGSMSRYEQYF.

This clone has just a few counts. V usage is TRBV19 and J usage is TRBJ2-4; the D gene is possibly TRBD2 (6 bases). The CDR3 length is 17 residues. The germline gives CDR1 LNHDA, CDR2 SQIVND (reference sequence). V lost 6 bases and J lost 6, with 24 bases in between. CDR3 DNA: TGTGCCAGTAGACCCTCGGGGCAGGGAGGTTTGGGAAACATTCAGTACTTC. Its protein is CASRPSGQGGLGNIQYF.

The chain is built from TRBV9 and TRBJ1-1, with a possible D match to TRBD1 (6 bases). V was clipped by 4 bases and J by 1 base, with 14 bases between them. The CDR3 covers 15 residues. The germline gives CDR1 SGDLS, CDR2 YYNGEE. Here the CDR3 reads CASSLRGDKNTEAFF. The CDR3 nucleotides are TGTGCCAGCAGCTTAAGGGGGGACAAGAACACTGAAGCTTTCTTT.

This clone was counted a few times. This chain connects TRBV30 to TRBJ1-3, with D hard to call. The CDR3 sequence is 16 residues long. The germline CDR1 and CDR2 sequences are GTSNPN and SVGIG (reference sequence). Between the trimmed V and J ends, which lost 3 bases and 2 bases, there was a span of 17 bases. CDR3 nucleotide sequence: TGTGCCTGGAGACCTCGGCTTAGGAGGGCTGGAAACACCATATATTTT. It encodes CAWRPRLRRAGNTIYF. The variable domain in full, completed from reference TRBV30 and TRBJ1-3, reads SQTIHQWPATLVQPVGSPLSLECTVEGTSNPNLYWYRQAAGRGLQLLFYSVGIGQISSEVPQNLSASRPQDRQFILSSKKLLLSDSGFYLCAWRPRLRRAGNTIYFGEGSWLTVV.

This clone was observed a few times. The CDR3 DNA reads as TGTGCCAGCAGCCAAGAGGCCCAGAATTCACCCCTCCACTTT. Protein sequence: CASSQEAQNSPLHF. The chain recombines TRBV14 with TRBJ1-6; D remains unclear. Germline V gives CDR1 SGHDN, CDR2 FVKESK. V dropped 0 bases and J dropped 7 bases, with 7 bases sitting between them. This CDR3 is 14 amino acids long.

This sequence joins TRBV11-2 and TRBJ1-3, with D unresolved. CDR1 is SGHAT and CDR2 is FQNNGV in the germline V gene. The CDR3 consists of 15 residues. V lost 5 bases to trimming and J lost 3 bases, with 14 bases between them. In nucleotides, the CDR3 is TGTGCCAGCAGCCCAGAAGGGTCTGGTGGAAACACCATATATTTT. This sequence encodes CASSPEGSGGNTIYF. Complete variable domain (other parts from reference TRBV11-2 and TRBJ1-3): EAGVAQSPRYKIIEKRQSVAFWCNPISGHATLYWYQQILGQGPKLLIQFQNNGVVDDSQLPKDRFSAERLKGVDSTLKIQPAKLEDSAVYLCASSPEGSGGNTIYFGEGSWLTVV.

The rearrangement uses TRBV19 and TRBJ1-2, with D uncertain. The CDR3 is 15 amino acids. CDR1 is LNHDA and CDR2 is SQIVND in the germline V gene (reference sequence). Between the trimmed V and J ends, which lost 5 bases and 2 bases, there was a span of 15 bases. CDR3 nucleotides: TGTGCCAGTAGTCATCGGAGGGAGGGAAACTATGGCTACACCTTC. Translating gives CASSHRREGNYGYTF.

This clone was recorded a few times. The gene calls are TRBV5-5 and TRBJ1-1; weak D call: TRBD1 (6 bases). V gave up 0 bases and J gave up 0 bases, with 9 bases separating them. Germline V gene lookup returns CDR1 SGHKS and CDR2 YYEKEE (reference sequence). The CDR3 contains 15 residues. This CDR3 is CASSLVDSVNTEAFF. The CDR3 nucleotides are TGTGCCAGCAGCTTGGTGGACAGTGTGAACACTGAAGCTTTCTTT.

V is TRBV6-5 and J is TRBJ1-2; 9 nucleotides agree with TRBD1. Trimming at V came to 6 bases and at J to 4 bases, leaving 9 bases not matched to a gene. The CDR3 is made up of 15 amino acids. CDR1 is MNHEY and CDR2 is SVGAGI in the germline V gene. The CDR3 loop is CASRRTTGGIYGYTF. The CDR3 DNA sequence: TGTGCCAGCAGACGCACGACAGGGGGAATCTATGGCTACACCTTC.

This chain links TRBV7-2 with TRBJ1-1; D gene unclear. This CDR3 region has 15 residues. The V gene's germline CDR1 is SGHTA and CDR2 FQGNSA. The V gene lost 0 bases and the J gene lost 1 base, with 9 bases spanning the gap. CDR3 sequence (DNA): TGTGCCAGCAGCTTAGCGCTGACGGCGAACACTGAAGCTTTCTTT. Protein product: CASSLALTANTEAFF.

V and J are TRBV6-1 and TRBJ1-1; D might be TRBD1 (6 bases). This CDR3 comprises 13 residues. V lost 6 bases and J 4 bases, leaving 12 bases between the germline ends. Germline values: CDR1 MNHNS, CDR2 SASEGT. CDR3 loop: CASSPRGGTEAFF. In nucleotides, the CDR3 is TGTGCCAGCAGCCCCAGGGGAGGCACTGAAGCTTTCTTT.

The J gene is TRBJ1-1, the V gene TRBV6-6, with a weak D call TRBD1 (6 bases). V dropped 5 bases and J dropped 5 bases, with 12 bases sitting between them. Germline V gene sequence: CDR1 MNHNY, CDR2 SVGAGI (reference sequence). The CDR3 spans 13 residues. CDR3 DNA sequence: TGTGCCAGCAGTCCCACAGGGAGGACTGAAGCTTTCTTT. It specifies CASSPTGRTEAFF.

This sequence joins TRBV5-6 and TRBJ2-5; 7 nucleotides agree with TRBD2. The CDR3 runs 14 residues. Germline-derived CDR1 and CDR2 are SGHDT and YYEEEE. V gave up 4 bases and J gave up 1 base; unmatched junction bases: 4. CDR3 protein: CASSPSGTQETQYF. CDR3 DNA sequence: TGTGCCAGCAGCCCCAGCGGGACCCAAGAGACCCAGTACTTC.

The rearrangement links TRBV7-3 to TRBJ2-3; the match to TRBD2 covers 8 bases. In germline, CDR1 is SGHTA, CDR2 FQGTGA. Trimming at V came to 3 bases and at J to 5 bases, leaving 13 bases not matched to a gene. The CDR3 consists of 17 residues. As DNA, the CDR3 is TGTGCCAGCAGCTTTTCCGGGACTAGGGCCCTCGGAGATACGCAGTATTTT. It is translated as CASSFSGTRALGDTQYF.

This chain joins TRBV4-1 and TRBJ2-6; D unclear. The germline gives CDR1 MGHRA, CDR2 YSYEKL. V was shortened by 3 bases and J by 5 bases, with 8 bases between the two germline ends. This CDR3 comprises 14 residues. The CDR3 region has the DNA TGCGCCAGCAGCCAGGGTGGCAGGGCCAACGTCCTGACTTTC. Amino acids: CASSQGGRANVLTF.

This rearrangement joins TRBV6-1 to TRBJ2-1, with D possibly TRBD1 on 6 matching bases. V dropped 2 bases and J dropped 4 bases, with 15 bases sitting between them. Germline-derived CDR1 and CDR2 are MNHNS and SASEGT. The CDR3 runs 16 residues. The CDR3 bases are TGTGCCAGCAGTGAATGGGGGTGGACAGCATACAATGAGCAGTTCTTC. Residues: CASSEWGWTAYNEQFF.

V gene TRBV5-1 combines with J gene TRBJ1-4; D is possibly TRBD1 (6 bases). V shed 0 bases and J shed 5 bases, with 14 bases lying between them. The CDR3 runs 16 residues. CDR1 is SGHRS, CDR2 YFSETQ, per germline. The DNA of the CDR3 is TGCGCCAGCAGCTTGGGGGACACCTTACGGAATGAAAAACTGTTTTTT. Protein product: CASSLGDTLRNEKLFF. Full variable domain (rest looked up from reference TRBV5-1 and TRBJ1-4): KAGVTQTPRYLIKTRGQQVTLSCSPISGHRSVSWYQQTPGQGLQFLFEYFSETQRNKGNFPGRFSGRQFSNSRSEMNVSTLELGDSALYLCASSLGDTLRNEKLFFGSGTQLSVL.

The gene calls are TRBV9 and TRBJ1-1, with D unresolved. The CDR3 loop spans 15 amino acids. Trimming left V 0 bases short and J 6 bases short, with 15 bases between. Germline CDR1 and CDR2: SGDLS and YYNGEE. CDR3 DNA: TGTGCCAGCAGCGTAGGGTCGCTGGGAAAAGCTGAAGCTTTCTTT. It specifies CASSVGSLGKAEAFF. Complete variable domain (other parts from reference TRBV9 and TRBJ1-1): DSGVTQTPKHLITATGQRVTLRCSPRSGDLSVYWYQQSLDQGLQFLIQYYNGEERAKGNILERFSAQQFPDLHSELNLSSLELGDSALYFCASSVGSLGKAEAFFGQGTRLTVV.

The rearrangement links TRBV6-6 to TRBJ1-2, with D possibly TRBD1 on 5 matching bases. Germline loops: CDR1 MNHNY, CDR2 SVGAGI (reference sequence). V lost 7 bases and J 4 bases, leaving 16 bases between the germline ends. The CDR3 extends over 14 amino acids. CDR3 in amino acids: CASNPGPSGYGYTF. CDR3 DNA sequence: TGTGCCAGCAATCCGGGACCTTCGGGCTATGGCTACACCTTC.

The V gene is TRBV4-2, the J gene TRBJ1-3; 7 bases are shared with TRBD1. Germline V gene lookup returns CDR1 LGHNA and CDR2 YNFKEQ. This CDR3 comprises 19 residues. The V gene end was trimmed by 0 bases and the J gene end by 1 base; junction bases not matched to a gene: 12. The CDR3 DNA reads TGTGCCAGCAGCCAAGAAACCCTCTCGCAGGGGGGATCTGGAAACACCATATATTTT. It is translated as CASSQETLSQGGSGNTIYF.